The clone carrying this T cell receptor (beta chain) was counted a few times. The germline V gene encodes CDR1 LGHNA and CDR2 YSLEER. V was shortened by 0 bases and J by 0 bases, with 12 bases between the two germline ends. The CDR3 is 16 amino acids. This entry belongs to a study of T cells after yellow fever vaccination. Study outcomes and limitations: Shared CD4/CD8 clonotypes were a small share, likely from convergent recombination. Re-detected after boosting: most primary clones, approximately 97% of CD4 and 75% to 90% of CD8. Weaker, the secondary response peaked sooner, at day 5 versus 15.

TCR cDNA, made by 5'RACE template switching, carried an added universal primer site and UMIs. TCRdb recomputed calls from the 5' RACE reads with MiXCR, one row per CDR3 protein. The sample has some 96,000 distinct CDR3 sequences; roughly 10% are singletons. V and J are TRBV4-3 and TRBJ2-7; the D gene is possibly TRBD2 (6 bases). The clonotype originates from a man younger than 35 who received the YFV17D yellow fever vaccine. This sample comprised CD8+ T cells not binding an NS4B(214-222) dextramer, sorted from PBMCs, obtained more than 13 days after the first yellow fever vaccination. The CDR3 nucleotides are TGCGCCAGCAGCCAAGATCGGGACTCTAGCTCCTACGAGCAGTACTTC. Translating it yields CASSQDRDSSSYEQYF.